Below are 14 T cell receptor beta chains sequenced from a single sample in a study of cytomegalovirus exposure and HLA in healthy donors. PCR amplification relied on 60 Vbeta primers (plus 13 Jbeta primers). This table comes from immunoSEQ multiplex PCR, and its TCRdb copy is limited to in-frame clones, with some not included. The sample comprises under 95,000 clones, 80% of which are singletons, and 1.1% rests with the top ten. Sequenced input: PBMCs. These receptors all come from a male donor in good health and CMV-seronegative.

This sequence joins TRBV20-1 and TRBJ2-3; D perhaps matches TRBD2 (6 bases). Trimming pared 5 bases from V and 6 bases from J, leaving 9 bases between. This CDR3 has 11 amino acids. CDR1 is DFQATT, CDR2 SNEGSKA, per germline (reference sequence). CDR3 residues: CSAAGGDTQYF. The CDR3 DNA reads TGCAGTGCTGCTGGGGGGGATACGCAGTATTTT.

The chain links TRBV5-4 to TRBJ2-3; 7 bases line up with TRBD2. Germline lookup yields CDR1 SGHNT and CDR2 YYREEE (reference sequence). V was pared by 4 bases and J by 6 bases, with 8 bases of the junction left unmatched. This CDR3 comprises 14 residues. This CDR3 is CASSQERGPDTQYF. The CDR3 coding sequence is TGTGCCAGCAGCCAAGAGCGGGGCCCGGATACGCAGTATTTT.

This clone came up a few times. V and J are TRBV5-6 and TRBJ1-1; TRBD1 is a possible D gene (6 bases). V was shortened by 4 bases and J by 4 bases, with 20 bases between the two germline ends. The CDR3 extends over 16 amino acids. In germline, CDR1 is SGHDT, CDR2 YYEEEE. The CDR3 sequence is CASSPDLQGTSTEAFF. The CDR3 coding sequence is TGTGCCAGCAGCCCGGATTTACAGGGAACCAGCACTGAAGCTTTCTTT.

The chain couples TRBV6-5 to TRBJ2-3, with TRBD2 matching 8 bases. The germline gives CDR1 MNHEY, CDR2 SVGAGI. The length of the CDR3 is 16 residues. Unmatched junction bases numbered 6, after V lost 0 bases and J lost 4 bases. The CDR3 nucleotides are TGTGCCAGCAGTTACTCGCTCCGGGGGGGATCAGATACGCAGTATTTT. It specifies CASSYSLRGGSDTQYF.

This clone showed up just a few times. V and J are TRBV6-1 and TRBJ2-2; TRBD1 agrees at 7 bases. Looked up from germline, CDR1 is MNHNS and CDR2 is SASEGT. Unmatched junction bases numbered 5, after V lost 6 bases and J lost 4 bases. This CDR3 is built from 14 residues. As DNA, the CDR3 is TGTGCCAGCAGAGCAGGGGGTTCCACCGGGGAGCTGTTTTTT. Its translation: CASRAGGSTGELFF.

Worth noting for this clone: An end of the junction does not agree with germline; a read error may underlie this. V gene TRBV27 combines with J gene TRBJ1-5, with 7 nucleotides matching TRBD1. CDR3 size: 12 residues. CDR1 and CDR2 from the germline V gene are MNHEY and SMNVEV (reference sequence). The CDR3 protein is CASRHRGQPQNF. The DNA for the CDR3 is TGTGCCAGCAGGCACAGGGGTCAGCCCCAGAATTTT.

V gene TRBV5-8 combines with J gene TRBJ2-3, with 11 bases that match TRBD1. Unmatched junction bases numbered 1, after V lost 4 bases and J lost 3 bases. The CDR3 runs 14 residues. Germline lookup yields CDR1 SGHTS and CDR2 YDEGEE. Here the CDR3 DNA reads TGTGCCAGCAGCCGGGACAGGGGGACAGATACGCAGTATTTT. It is translated as CASSRDRGTDTQYF.

A single count supports this clone. The chain combines TRBV19 with TRBJ1-1; 7 bases are shared with TRBD1. The V and J ends lost 2 bases and 0 bases, in that order; junction bases with no gene match: 0. Germline V gene data show CDR1 as LNHDA and CDR2 as SQIVND (reference sequence). The CDR3 covers 14 residues. The CDR3 DNA sequence: TGTGCCAGTAGTATAACAGGGGTGAACACTGAAGCTTTCTTT. Protein sequence: CASSITGVNTEAFF.

This chain connects TRBV27 to TRBJ1-1; 7 nucleotides match TRBD1. CDR3 length: 15 residues. Trimming removed 10 bases from V and 5 bases from J; junction bases left unmatched: 16. Germline assignment: CDR1 MNHEY and CDR2 SMNVEV (reference sequence). DNA of the CDR3: TGTGCCACCCGACAGGGTCGAGTTGGGGGGACTGAAGCTTTCTTT. As protein: CATRQGRVGGTEAFF.

This chain links TRBV19 with TRBJ2-7; possible D gene TRBD2, 6 bases. The CDR3 covers 16 residues. CDR1 and CDR2 from the germline V gene are LNHDA and SQIVND (reference sequence). Deletions cut 6 bases from V and 0 bases from J, with 18 bases between. The CDR3 spells CASRNRGRGSSYEQYF. CDR3 nucleotides: TGTGCCAGTAGAAACCGGGGACGGGGGAGCTCCTACGAGCAGTACTTC.

The chain uses TRBV27 and TRBJ2-1, with a tentative D call TRBD2 (6 bases). Germline CDR1 is MNHEY and CDR2 is SMNVEV (reference sequence). Trimming cost V 4 bases and J 9 bases, with 22 bases left between them. This CDR3 region has 16 residues. The CDR3 reads CASSCGAGLRGCEQFF. The DNA of the CDR3 is TGTGCCAGCAGTTGTGGGGCGGGGCTCCGAGGGTGTGAGCAGTTCTTC.

The chain recombines TRBV29-1 with TRBJ1-3, with no clear D. The V end lost 5 bases, the J end lost 0 bases, and 11 bases lay between the germline ends. Germline V gene sequence: CDR1 SQVTM, CDR2 ANQGSEA. The CDR3 has 14 residues. The CDR3, as DNA: TGCAGCGTTAGTGAGGGCTTCTCTGGAAACACCATATATTTT. As protein: CSVSEGFSGNTIYF.

This chain links TRBV7-2 with TRBJ1-1; a possible D gene is TRBD1 (5 bases). Trimming stripped 5 bases from V and 0 bases from J, with 16 bases between. Germline V gene lookup returns CDR1 SGHTA and CDR2 FQGNSA. This CDR3 has 16 residues. The CDR3 here is CASSPSGGTVNTEAFF. The CDR3 nucleotides are TGTGCCAGCAGCCCTTCGGGGGGGACGGTGAACACTGAAGCTTTCTTT.

The chain recombines TRBV6-1 with TRBJ2-1; the match to TRBD2 covers 13 bases. The germline gives CDR1 MNHNS, CDR2 SASEGT. CDR3 length equals 15 residues. V gave up 5 bases and J gave up 8 bases; unmatched junction bases: 6. As DNA, the CDR3 is TGTGCCAGCAGTAAACTAGCGGGAGGGCCCGATGAGCAGTTCTTC. Its protein is CASSKLAGGPDEQFF.